This TCR beta chain emerged from a study of blood T cell repertoires in COVID-19. As originally analysed: Nucleated cell number was recorded as an estimate derived from reference gene primer amplification. TCRdb's table, derived via immunoSEQ multiplex PCR, lists solely in-frame clones and lacks some. For V, J and clone size, that table is used; D and trimming come from the DNA. The data contain under 80,000 clones, around 86% of them seen just once; the ten biggest clones take up 1%. The CDR3 is 13 amino acids. In germline, CDR1 is SEHNR, CDR2 FQNEAQ (reference sequence). The germline V and J ends were trimmed by 4 bases and 8 bases, with 14 bases remaining between them.

Material for sequencing was peripheral blood. This chain uses TRBV7-9 with TRBJ1-2, with D possibly matching TRBD1 (6 bases). This clonotype was sampled from a man aged 70-80 years with acute or convalescent COVID-19. The CDR3 sequence is CASSSTGFLGYTF. The CDR3 DNA sequence: TGTGCCAGCAGCTCGACAGGCTTCTTGGGCTACACCTTC.